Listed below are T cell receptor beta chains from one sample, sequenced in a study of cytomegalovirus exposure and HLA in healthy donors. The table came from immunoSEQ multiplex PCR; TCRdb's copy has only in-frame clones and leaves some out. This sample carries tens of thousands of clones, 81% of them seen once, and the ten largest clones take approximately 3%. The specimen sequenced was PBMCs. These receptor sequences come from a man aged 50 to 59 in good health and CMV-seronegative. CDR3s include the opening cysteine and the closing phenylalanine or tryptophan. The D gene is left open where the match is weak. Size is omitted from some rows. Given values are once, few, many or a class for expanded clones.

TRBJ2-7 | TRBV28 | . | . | CASSPTIGRAGYEQYF | TGTGCCAGCAGTCCTACTATTGGCAGGGCAGGCTACGAGCAGTACTTC
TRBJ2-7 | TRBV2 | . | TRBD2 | CASSDLLAGGPHEQYF | TGTGCCAGCAGTGACCTACTAGCGGGGGGGCCCCACGAGCAGTACTTC
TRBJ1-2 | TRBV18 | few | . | CASSPEGGGYGYTF | TGTGCCAGCTCACCTGAAGGGGGTGGATATGGCTACACCTTC
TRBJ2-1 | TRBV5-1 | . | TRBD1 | CASSPGDRGSYNEQFF | TGCGCCAGCAGCCCCGGGGACAGGGGTTCCTACAATGAGCAGTTCTTC
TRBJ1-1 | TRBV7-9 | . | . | CASSLQNTEAFF | TGTGCCAGCAGCTTACAGAACACTGAAGCTTTCTTT
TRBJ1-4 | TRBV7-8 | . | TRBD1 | CASSLLGTGLEKLFF | TGTGCCAGCAGCTTACTGGGGACAGGGCTTGAAAAACTGTTTTTT
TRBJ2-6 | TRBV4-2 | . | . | CASSLLGASSGANVLTF | TGTGCCAGCAGCTTGCTCGGAGCTAGTTCTGGGGCCAACGTCCTGACTTTC
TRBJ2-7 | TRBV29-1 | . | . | CSGWTTSYEQYF | TGCAGCGGATGGACTACGTCCTACGAGCAGTACTTC
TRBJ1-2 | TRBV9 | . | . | CASSGPTLRRKDGYTF | TGTGCCAGCAGCGGCCCGACTTTGAGGCGTAAAGATGGCTACACCTTC
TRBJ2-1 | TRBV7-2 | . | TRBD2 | CASSLVRSGFSSYNEQFF | TGTGCCAGCAGCTTGGTTCGTAGCGGGTTTAGCTCCTACAATGAGCAGTTCTTC
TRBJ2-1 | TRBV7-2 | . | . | CASSPPFAGTDDEQFF | TGTGCCAGCAGCCCCCCTTTCGCGGGGACAGATGATGAGCAGTTCTTC
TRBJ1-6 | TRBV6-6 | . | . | CATAGGSNSPLHF | TGTGCCACCGCGGGGGGGAGTAATTCACCCCTCCACTTT
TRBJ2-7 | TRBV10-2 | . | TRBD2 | CASSLTSGSYEQYF | TGCGCCAGCAGCCTAACTAGCGGGAGTTACGAGCAGTACTTC
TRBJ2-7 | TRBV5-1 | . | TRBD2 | CASSPSGRGYEQYF | TGCGCCAGCAGCCCCAGCGGGAGAGGATACGAGCAGTACTTC
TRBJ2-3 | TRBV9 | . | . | CASSVGLTHTDTQYF | TGTGCCAGCAGCGTAGGACTCACACACACAGATACGCAGTATTTT
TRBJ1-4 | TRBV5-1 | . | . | CASSLQDLNEKLFF | TGCGCCAGCAGCTTACAGGATCTTAATGAAAAACTGTTTTTT
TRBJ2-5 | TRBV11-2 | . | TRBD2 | CASSLVRLAGGGETQYF | TGTGCCAGCAGCTTAGTCCGGCTAGCGGGAGGGGGGGAGACCCAGTACTTC
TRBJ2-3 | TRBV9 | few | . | CASSVGTLAPDTQYF | TGTGCCAGCAGCGTAGGGACCCTAGCGCCAGATACGCAGTATTTT
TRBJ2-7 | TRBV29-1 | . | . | CSVGDTYEQYF | TGCAGCGTTGGGGACACCTACGAGCAGTACTTC
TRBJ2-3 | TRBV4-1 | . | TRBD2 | CASSLRLAGTDTQYF | TGCGCCAGCAGCCTCCGACTAGCGGGCACAGATACGCAGTATTTT
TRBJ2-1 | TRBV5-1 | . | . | CASSLQREQFF | TGCGCCAGCAGCTTGCAACGGGAGCAGTTCTTC
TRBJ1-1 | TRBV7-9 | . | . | CASTLSDSSEAFF | TGTGCCAGCACCCTGAGTGATTCGTCTGAAGCTTTCTTT
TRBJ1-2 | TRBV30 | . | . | CAWNIGYYGYTF | TGTGCCTGGAACATTGGTTACTATGGCTACACCTTC
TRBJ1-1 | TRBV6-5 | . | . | CASSYSRRRPSEAFF | TGTGCCAGCAGTTACTCGAGACGGAGACCATCTGAAGCTTTCTTT
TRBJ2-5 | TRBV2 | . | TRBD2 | CASGGTSREETQYF | TGTGCCAGCGGGGGGACTAGTAGAGAGGAGACCCAGTACTTC
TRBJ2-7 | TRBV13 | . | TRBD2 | CASSMGLAGVPQYF | TGTGCCAGCAGCATGGGACTAGCGGGAGTTCCGCAGTACTTC
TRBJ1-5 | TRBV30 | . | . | CAWSGTDFNQPQHF | TGTGCCTGGAGTGGGACAGATTTCAATCAGCCCCAGCATTTT
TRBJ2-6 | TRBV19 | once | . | CASSPILGANVLTF | TGTGCCAGTAGCCCTATACTGGGGGCCAACGTCCTGACTTTC
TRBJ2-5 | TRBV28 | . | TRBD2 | CASSNTANGRAGETQYF | TGTGCCAGCAGTAATACAGCTAACGGGAGGGCCGGTGAGACCCAGTACTTC
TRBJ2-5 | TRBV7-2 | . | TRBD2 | CASSPNAGGAETQYF | TGTGCCAGCAGCCCTAACGCGGGGGGTGCAGAGACCCAGTACTTC
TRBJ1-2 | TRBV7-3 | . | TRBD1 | CASSLNQGGDGYTF | TGTGCCAGCAGCTTAAACCAGGGGGGAGATGGCTACACCTTC
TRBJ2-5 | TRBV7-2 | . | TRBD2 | CASSLAVSSGQETQYF | TGTGCCAGCAGCTTAGCGGTATCTAGCGGGCAAGAGACCCAGTACTTC
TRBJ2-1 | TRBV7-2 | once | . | CASSLSGSNEQFF | TGTGCCAGCAGCTTATCCGGGTCCAATGAGCAGTTCTTC
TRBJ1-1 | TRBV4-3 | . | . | CASSQDYRTKNTEAFF | TGCGCCAGCAGCCAAGATTATCGGACAAAGAACACTGAAGCTTTCTTT
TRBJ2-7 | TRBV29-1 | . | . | CSVLPDSSYEQYF | TGCAGCGTCCTCCCGGACAGTTCCTACGAGCAGTACTTC
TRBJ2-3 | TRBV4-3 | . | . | CASSRTMKGRTDTQYF | TGCGCCAGCAGCCGAACTATGAAGGGGCGAACAGATACGCAGTATTTT
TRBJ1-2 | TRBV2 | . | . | CASSEARVSGYTF | TGTGCCAGCAGTGAAGCTAGAGTTTCTGGCTACACCTTC
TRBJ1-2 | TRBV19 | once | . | CASSLRQGNGYTF | TGTGCCAGTAGCCTGAGGCAGGGTAATGGCTACACCTTC
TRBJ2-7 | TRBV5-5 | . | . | CASSGEQGSYEQYF | TGTGCCAGCAGCGGGGAACAGGGTTCCTACGAGCAGTACTTC
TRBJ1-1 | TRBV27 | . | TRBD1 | CASSLSGQTTTEAFF | TGTGCCAGCAGTTTATCGGGACAGACCACGACTGAAGCTTTCTTT
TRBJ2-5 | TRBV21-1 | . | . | CASRSGRSDLVIRTGGQETQYF | TGTGCCAGCAGGTCAGGAAGATCGGATCTTGTTATTCGGACAGGGGGTCAAGAGACCCAGTACTTC
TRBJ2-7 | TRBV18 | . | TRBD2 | CASSPLGAGGAYEQYF | TGTGCCAGCTCACCACTTGGAGCGGGAGGAGCCTACGAGCAGTACTTC
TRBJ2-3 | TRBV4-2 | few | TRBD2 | CASSQGGGRATDTQYF | TGTGCCAGCAGCCAAGGAGGCGGGAGGGCCACAGATACGCAGTATTTT
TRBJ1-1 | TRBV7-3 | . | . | CASSLDGGDTEAFF | TGTGCCAGCAGCTTAGATGGAGGGGACACTGAAGCTTTCTTT
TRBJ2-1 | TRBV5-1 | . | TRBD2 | CASSLVSGGTYNEQFF | TGCGCCAGCAGCTTGGTCAGCGGGGGGACCTACAATGAGCAGTTCTTC
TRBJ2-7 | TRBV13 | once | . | CASRLTGFEQYF | TGTGCCAGCAGACTAACAGGGTTCGAGCAGTACTTC
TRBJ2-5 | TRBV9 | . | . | CASSVGAGIRETQYF | TGTGCCAGCAGCGTAGGGGCAGGGATTCGAGAGACCCAGTACTTC
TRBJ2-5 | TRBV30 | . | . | CAWSVETQYF | TGTGCCTGGTCAGTGGAGACCCAGTACTTC
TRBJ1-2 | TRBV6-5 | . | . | CASSEGRVGYGYTF | TGTGCCAGCAGTGAGGGAAGGGTTGGCTATGGCTACACCTTC
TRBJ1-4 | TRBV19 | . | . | CASRPTGTTNEKLFF | TGTGCCAGTAGGCCGACCGGGACAACTAATGAAAAACTGTTTTTT
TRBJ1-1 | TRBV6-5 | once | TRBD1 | CASRKAGTEEAFF | TGTGCCAGCAGGAAAGCCGGGACAGAGGAAGCTTTCTTT
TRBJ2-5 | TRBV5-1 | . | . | CASSFGRQETQYF | TGCGCCAGCAGCTTCGGCAGGCAAGAGACCCAGTACTTC
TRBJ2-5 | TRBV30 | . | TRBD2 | CAWRPGLALETQYF | TGTGCCTGGAGACCGGGACTAGCGTTGGAGACCCAGTACTTC